A selection of T cell receptor beta chains follows, all from one sample in a study of cytomegalovirus exposure and HLA in healthy donors. The protocol was immunoSEQ multiplex PCR, while the TCRdb copy is restricted to in-frame clones and leaves out a portion. The sample totals roughly 110,000 clones. The sample was PBMCs. These receptors were obtained from a man aged 40-55 years in good health and CMV-seropositive. Both conserved end residues are part of each CDR3. Fields, in order: CDR3 DNA, CDR3 protein, V gene, J gene, D gene. D genes are given only for firm matches.

CDR3nt: TGTGCCAGCAGCCACAATCCGGGACTAGCGATCAAAAACACCGGGGAGCTGTTTTTT; CDR3aa: CASSHNPGLAIKNTGELFF; v_gene: TRBV4-2; j_gene: TRBJ2-2; d_gene: TRBD2
CDR3nt: TGTGCCAGCAGTCTAGTCCCGGGGGAGCAGTACTTC; CDR3aa: CASSLVPGEQYF; v_gene: TRBV11-3; j_gene: TRBJ2-7; d_gene: NA
CDR3nt: TGTGCCAGCAGCTTACTAGCGAACGAGCAGTACTTC; CDR3aa: CASSLLANEQYF; v_gene: TRBV28; j_gene: TRBJ2-7; d_gene: TRBD2
CDR3nt: TGTGCCAGCAGCCGGACAGGGGGCAAGGGAAACACTGAAGCTTTCTTT; CDR3aa: CASSRTGGKGNTEAFF; v_gene: TRBV5-4; j_gene: TRBJ1-1; d_gene: TRBD1
CDR3nt: TGTGCCAGCAGCCCGTTAGCGGGATTCTCCTACGAGCAGTACTTC; CDR3aa: CASSPLAGFSYEQYF; v_gene: TRBV7-6; j_gene: TRBJ2-7; d_gene: TRBD2
CDR3nt: TGTGCCAGCAGCTTAACGCGGGACTACAATGAGCAGTTCTTC; CDR3aa: CASSLTRDYNEQFF; v_gene: TRBV11-2; j_gene: TRBJ2-1; d_gene: NA
CDR3nt: TGCGCCAGCAGCCAGGGGCTAGCGGTCTACAATGAGCAGTTCTTC; CDR3aa: CASSQGLAVYNEQFF; v_gene: TRBV4-3; j_gene: TRBJ2-1; d_gene: TRBD2
CDR3nt: TGTGCCAGCACCACCTACCCCGAAGAGACCCAGTACTTC; CDR3aa: CASTTYPEETQYF; v_gene: TRBV28; j_gene: TRBJ2-5; d_gene: NA
CDR3nt: TGTGCCAGCACCTTAAGGGGAAATGTTGCAACTAATGAAAAACTGTTTTTT; CDR3aa: CASTLRGNVATNEKLFF; v_gene: TRBV6-4; j_gene: TRBJ1-4; d_gene: NA
CDR3nt: TGTGCCAGCAGCGAGGGGTCGGGAGAGACCCAGTACTTC; CDR3aa: CASSEGSGETQYF; v_gene: TRBV9; j_gene: TRBJ2-5; d_gene: NA
CDR3nt: TGTGCCAGTAGTATTAGCTTGGCCCCTGGCACTGAAGCTTTCTTT; CDR3aa: CASSISLAPGTEAFF; v_gene: TRBV19; j_gene: TRBJ1-1; d_gene: NA
CDR3nt: TGTGCCAGCAGTTCCGGGACAGGGGCCTTTAGGGCCAACGTCCTGACTTTC; CDR3aa: CASSSGTGAFRANVLTF; v_gene: TRBV2; j_gene: TRBJ2-6; d_gene: TRBD1
CDR3nt: TGTGCCAGCAGTTTAAGAGGACTAGCGGGAGGGCCAGGGGAGACCCAGTACTTC; CDR3aa: CASSLRGLAGGPGETQYF; v_gene: TRBV28; j_gene: TRBJ2-5; d_gene: TRBD2
CDR3nt: TGTGCCAGTGCCGACGGGGGTACCCAGGGACTAGCGGTTTTGGATGAGCAGTTCTTC; CDR3aa: CASADGGTQGLAVLDEQFF; v_gene: TRBV19; j_gene: TRBJ2-1; d_gene: TRBD2
CDR3nt: TGTGCCAGCACCACCTCCACAGGGGGCGCCTACAATGAGCAGTTCTTC; CDR3aa: CASTTSTGGAYNEQFF; v_gene: TRBV13; j_gene: TRBJ2-1; d_gene: TRBD1
CDR3nt: TGTGCCAGTAGTATGGGGGGGACTCGCGGTTTCTTT; CDR3aa: CASSMGGTRGFF; v_gene: TRBV19; j_gene: TRBJ1-1; d_gene: NA
CDR3nt: TGTGCCAGCAGCTTAGGGACAGGGGGTCCCTACGAGCAGTACTTC; CDR3aa: CASSLGTGGPYEQYF; v_gene: TRBV11-2; j_gene: TRBJ2-7; d_gene: TRBD1
CDR3nt: TGTGCCAGCAGCTTGGGACTTAACACCGGGGAGCTGTTTTTT; CDR3aa: CASSLGLNTGELFF; v_gene: TRBV7-3; j_gene: TRBJ2-2; d_gene: NA
CDR3nt: TGTGCCAGCAGCCAATGGGGCGGTAGCAATCAGCCCCAGCATTTT; CDR3aa: CASSQWGGSNQPQHF; v_gene: TRBV16; j_gene: TRBJ1-5; d_gene: NA
CDR3nt: TGTGCCAGCAGCTCTGACAGGGGGCGGGGGGAGCAGTACTTC; CDR3aa: CASSSDRGRGEQYF; v_gene: TRBV5-6; j_gene: TRBJ2-7; d_gene: TRBD1
CDR3nt: TGTGCCAGCAGTCCCCGTCGACTAGCGGGAGTGAACTACGAGCAGTACTTC; CDR3aa: CASSPRRLAGVNYEQYF; v_gene: TRBV28; j_gene: TRBJ2-7; d_gene: TRBD2
CDR3nt: TGTGCCAGCAGCGCCGGGACAGGGGCCTCACCCCTCCACTTT; CDR3aa: CASSAGTGASPLHF; v_gene: TRBV6-1; j_gene: TRBJ1-6; d_gene: TRBD1
CDR3nt: TGCAGCGTTGGAGGGAGGGGGGACAGGGGAAGCTACGAGCAGTACTTC; CDR3aa: CSVGGRGDRGSYEQYF; v_gene: TRBV29-1; j_gene: TRBJ2-7; d_gene: TRBD1
CDR3nt: TGTGCCACCAGCAGAGGGACTAGCTCGGGCGGGGAGCTGTTTTTT; CDR3aa: CATSRGTSSGGELFF; v_gene: TRBV15; j_gene: TRBJ2-2; d_gene: TRBD2
CDR3nt: TGTGCCAGCGGCGAGGGAGGGACCGCCGGGGAGCTGTTTTTT; CDR3aa: CASGEGGTAGELFF; v_gene: TRBV6-1; j_gene: TRBJ2-2; d_gene: TRBD2
CDR3nt: TGCGCCAGCAGCTTGGGTGGCATCAGCACCGGGGAGCTGTTTTTT; CDR3aa: CASSLGGISTGELFF; v_gene: TRBV5-1; j_gene: TRBJ2-2; d_gene: NA
CDR3nt: TGCGCCAGCAGCCAAGACACCCCAGGGACAGTCCAAGAGACCCAGTACTTC; CDR3aa: CASSQDTPGTVQETQYF; v_gene: TRBV4-1; j_gene: TRBJ2-5; d_gene: TRBD1
CDR3nt: TGTGCCAGCAGCAAGCGGGTGGGACAGGTTCCCTACGAGCAGTACTTC; CDR3aa: CASSKRVGQVPYEQYF; v_gene: TRBV21-1; j_gene: TRBJ2-7; d_gene: NA
CDR3nt: TGTGCCAGCAGTTCGACCCACAGGGGTTATGGAAAACTGTTTTTT; CDR3aa: CASSSTHRGYGKLFF; v_gene: TRBV28; j_gene: TRBJ1-4; d_gene: TRBD1
CDR3nt: TGTGCCATCATGGGAGGGAGGGGTGGCTACACCTTC; CDR3aa: CAIMGGRGGYTF; v_gene: TRBV10-3; j_gene: TRBJ1-2; d_gene: NA
CDR3nt: TGTGCCAGCAGCGTAGTGGCAATTAGCACAGATACGCAGTATTTT; CDR3aa: CASSVVAISTDTQYF; v_gene: TRBV9; j_gene: TRBJ2-3; d_gene: NA
CDR3nt: TGTGCAAGTCGCTTAGCCCCGACTAGCCGCGAGCAGTACTTC; CDR3aa: CASRLAPTSREQYF; v_gene: TRBV12-2; j_gene: TRBJ2-7; d_gene: NA
CDR3nt: TGTGCCAGCAGCCAATTTGAATTAACAGGGGGTATTTCCGGGGAGCTGTTTTTT; CDR3aa: CASSQFELTGGISGELFF; v_gene: TRBV4-2; j_gene: TRBJ2-2; d_gene: TRBD1
CDR3nt: TGTGCCAGCAGTGAAGGGGGAGGGACTAGAACTTACAATGAGCAGTTCTTC; CDR3aa: CASSEGGGTRTYNEQFF; v_gene: TRBV2; j_gene: TRBJ2-1; d_gene: TRBD2
CDR3nt: TGTGCCAGTAGTATGATGTGGACGGCCAGGGGGTTAGCGGAGACCCAGTACTTC; CDR3aa: CASSMMWTARGLAETQYF; v_gene: TRBV19; j_gene: TRBJ2-5; d_gene: TRBD1
CDR3nt: TGTGCCAGCAGCCAGCGGGAAGGGAATGAGCAGTTCTTC; CDR3aa: CASSQREGNEQFF; v_gene: TRBV6-5; j_gene: TRBJ2-1; d_gene: TRBD2
CDR3nt: TGCGCCAGCAGCTTGGGGGACAGGGCTAACGAGCAGTACTTC; CDR3aa: CASSLGDRANEQYF; v_gene: TRBV5-1; j_gene: TRBJ2-7; d_gene: TRBD1
CDR3nt: TGTGCCAGCTCACCACTTACAGGAGCAAGGAGTTACGAGCAGTACTTC; CDR3aa: CASSPLTGARSYEQYF; v_gene: TRBV18; j_gene: TRBJ2-7; d_gene: NA
CDR3nt: TGCGCCAGCAGCCCCATGAGCACGCTAGCCAAAAACATTCAGTACTTC; CDR3aa: CASSPMSTLAKNIQYF; v_gene: TRBV4-3; j_gene: TRBJ2-4; d_gene: NA
CDR3nt: TGCGCCAGCAGCCAAGAGCCAGGGGCAAGGACCGGGGAGCTGTTTTTT; CDR3aa: CASSQEPGARTGELFF; v_gene: TRBV4-1; j_gene: TRBJ2-2; d_gene: NA
CDR3nt: TGTGCCAGCAGCGTCCAGGGGAATCAGCCCCAGCATTTT; CDR3aa: CASSVQGNQPQHF; v_gene: TRBV7-9; j_gene: TRBJ1-5; d_gene: NA
CDR3nt: TGTGCCAGCAGCCTCAAAAACGAGGGGGACAGGGGCTATGGCTACACCTTC; CDR3aa: CASSLKNEGDRGYGYTF; v_gene: TRBV14; j_gene: TRBJ1-2; d_gene: TRBD1
CDR3nt: TGTGCCAGCAGCCAAGGAGGACTAGCGGGAGGGGTGGGCACAGATACGCAGTATTTT; CDR3aa: CASSQGGLAGGVGTDTQYF; v_gene: TRBV4-2; j_gene: TRBJ2-3; d_gene: TRBD2
CDR3nt: TGTGCCAGTAGGGCGACATTGATCACTGAAGCTTTCTTT; CDR3aa: CASRATLITEAFF; v_gene: TRBV19; j_gene: TRBJ1-1; d_gene: NA
CDR3nt: TGTGCCAGCAGCTTAGCGGCGGCAGCTAACTATGGCTACACCTTC; CDR3aa: CASSLAAAANYGYTF; v_gene: TRBV7-2; j_gene: TRBJ1-2; d_gene: NA
CDR3nt: TGTGCCAGCTCACCACTCCCCGGGACAGGGAGTAGAGGCACCGGGGAGCTGTTTTTT; CDR3aa: CASSPLPGTGSRGTGELFF; v_gene: TRBV18; j_gene: TRBJ2-2; d_gene: TRBD1
CDR3nt: TGTGCCAGGATTCCCCACAGGTACGAGCAGTACTTC; CDR3aa: CARIPHRYEQYF; v_gene: TRBV6-4; j_gene: TRBJ2-7; d_gene: NA
CDR3nt: TGTGCCAGCACCCGTTCGACAGGGTCCTACGAGCAGTACTTC; CDR3aa: CASTRSTGSYEQYF; v_gene: TRBV7-9; j_gene: TRBJ2-7; d_gene: TRBD1
CDR3nt: TGCGCCAGCAGCTGGGGGGTTGCAACTAGCACAGATACGCAGTATTTT; CDR3aa: CASSWGVATSTDTQYF; v_gene: TRBV5-1; j_gene: TRBJ2-3; d_gene: NA
CDR3nt: TGTGCCAGCAGTCCCCGGGACAGGGACTGGAACACTGAAGCTTTCTTT; CDR3aa: CASSPRDRDWNTEAFF; v_gene: TRBV27; j_gene: TRBJ1-1; d_gene: TRBD1
CDR3nt: TGTGCCAGCAGCCCCTGGGACAGGAAATTCCATGAGCAGTTCTTC; CDR3aa: CASSPWDRKFHEQFF; v_gene: TRBV7-8; j_gene: TRBJ2-1; d_gene: TRBD1
CDR3nt: TGTGCCAGCAGCTTAGCCACAGGGTCTATTAGCTACACCTTC; CDR3aa: CASSLATGSISYTF; v_gene: TRBV11-2; j_gene: TRBJ1-2; d_gene: NA
CDR3nt: TGTGCCAGCAGCTTGGGTAGCTCCTACGAGCAGTACTTC; CDR3aa: CASSLGSSYEQYF; v_gene: TRBV5-6; j_gene: TRBJ2-7; d_gene: NA
CDR3nt: TGCGCCAGCAGTGAGTTGGGACTAGCGGGAGTAGATACGCAGTATTTT; CDR3aa: CASSELGLAGVDTQYF; v_gene: TRBV10-2; j_gene: TRBJ2-3; d_gene: TRBD2